This T cell receptor beta chain was profiled in a study of OX40 agonist ivuxolimab in advanced cancers. At the level of the study: Eligibility admitted prior anti-PD-1, anti-PD-L1 or anti-CTLA-4 therapy; 35% to 40% had some. Study results and caveats: Relative to CD4+, CD8+ T cells held more expanded clones on average. Clonal expansion in partial responders at 0.1-3.0 mg/kg ranked among the lowest.

In regard to this clone: Its cognate antigen is unknown.

Unmatched junction bases numbered 2, after V lost 6 bases and J lost 5 bases. There are 13 residues in the CDR3. Germline CDR1 reads SNHLY; CDR2 reads FYNNEI. Assay used: immunoSEQ multiplex PCR; TCRdb lists only in-frame clones, some missing. The sample includes fewer than 85,000 clones, under 95% of them seen just once. The source was CD4+ or CD8+ T cells sorted from blood, collected in a trial of the OX40 agonist ivuxolimab. This receptor was obtained from an adult with an advanced solid tumor such as melanoma, head and neck, liver or kidney cancer. V is TRBV2 and J is TRBJ2-1; 9 bases agree with TRBD2. The CDR3 is CASRRLADNEQFF. The CDR3 nucleotides read TGTGCCAGCAGGAGACTAGCGGACAATGAGCAGTTCTTC.